This T cell receptor beta chain was identified in a study of shared clonotypes between healthy human individuals. CD45RO-negative, CCR7-positively selected cells formed the naive CD8 fraction, excluding terminally differentiated effector memory CD45RA+ cells. All participating donors were Caucasian adults from Nashville, Tennessee. Around 32,000 T cell genomes, or about 0.2 ug DNA, went into the sorted-subset replicate PCRs. Some clones are missing from TCRdb's copy, which holds only in-frame ones; the method was immunoSEQ multiplex PCR. The sample carries 750,000 to 1,000,000 clones, 92% recorded once. The V gene end was trimmed by 0 bases and the J gene end by 5 bases; junction bases not matched to a gene: 8. The CDR3 has 19 residues. Germline values: CDR1 MGHRA, CDR2 YSYEKL.

The TCR comes from a man aged 25 to 40 in good health. What was sequenced was naive CD8+ T cells sorted from blood. The chain is built from TRBV4-1 and TRBJ2-2, with 14 bases that match TRBD2. CDR3 nucleotides: TGCGCCAGCAGCCAAGAAGAGGGGACTAGCGGGAGTTGGACCGGGGAGCTGTTTTTT. Translated, it gives CASSQEEGTSGSWTGELFF.